A selection of T cell receptor beta chains follows, all from one sample in a study of T cells after yellow fever vaccination. TCRdb re-analysed the 5' RACE reads in MiXCR, keeping a single row per CDR3 protein. The sample holds some 350,000 distinct CDR3 sequences, roughly 4.3% seen once. The source was PBMCs, collected 5 days after the yellow fever booster vaccination. These receptors all come from a man between 18 and 35 years old who received the YFV17D yellow fever vaccine. CDR3s include the opening cysteine and the closing phenylalanine or tryptophan. D genes are given only for firm matches.

TRBV9	TRBJ2-3	.	CASSVETRTDTQYF
TRBV5-4	TRBJ1-3	.	CASSVDSRAGNTIYF
TRBV6-2/TRBV6-3	TRBJ1-1	TRBD1	CASSSQRGTANTEAFF
TRBV7-9	TRBJ2-5	.	CASSLAPAEETQYF
TRBV7-2	TRBJ1-6	.	CASSSRFTYNSPLHF
TRBV19	TRBJ2-1	TRBD2	CASSSLGGAYNEQFF
TRBV24-1	TRBJ2-2	.	CATSDPGSGELFF
TRBV4-3	TRBJ2-4	.	CASSQDPSLLAKNIQYF
TRBV7-9	TRBJ1-1	.	CASSEGLNTEAFF
TRBV4-3	TRBJ2-5	.	CASSQDWRGLETQYF
TRBV7-9	TRBJ2-5	.	CASSFPRVGETQYF
TRBV12-3/TRBV12-4	TRBJ2-7	TRBD2	CASSPGTSGVEIYEQYF
TRBV23-1	TRBJ1-6	TRBD1	CASSPGGQGVSPLHF
TRBV6-5	TRBJ1-2	TRBD1	CASSYEWDRGLGGYTF
TRBV28	TRBJ1-5	.	CASSTTDQPQHF
TRBV15	TRBJ2-3	.	CATSRERGATDTQYF
TRBV2	TRBJ2-2	TRBD2	CASRVSGGAFGELFF
TRBV29-1	TRBJ2-5	TRBD2	CSVESGRGGRETQYF
TRBV7-2	TRBJ2-3	TRBD2	CALIAGGPSTDTQYF
TRBV5-6	TRBJ2-1	.	CASSLGTANNEQFF
TRBV6-6	TRBJ2-6	TRBD1	CASRDDRAAGANVLTF
TRBV11-2	TRBJ1-4	.	CASSMEREKLFF
TRBV20-1	TRBJ2-3	TRBD2	CSARLPAGQVDSSGGFSSTDTQYF
TRBV28	TRBJ1-5	.	CASRGYNNQPQHF
TRBV5-1	TRBJ2-7	.	CASNDNSYEQYF
TRBV20-1	TRBJ2-1	TRBD2	CSARLPPGAPAPGSSGGSDEQFF
TRBV20-1	TRBJ1-2	.	CSARELKIPLNYGYTF
TRBV24-1	TRBJ2-3	.	CATSDDASDTQYF
TRBV5-1	TRBJ2-1	TRBD1	CASSLAPTGFPSEQFF
TRBV20-1	TRBJ1-1	.	CSARRGGNTEAFF
TRBV3-1	TRBJ2-7	.	CASSQRDFNYEQYF
TRBV5-1	TRBJ2-5	.	CASRLEGGKTQYF
TRBV5-1	TRBJ2-3	TRBD1	CASSPDRGYTDTQYF
TRBV30	TRBJ1-3	.	CAWTGAGNTIYF
TRBV12-3/TRBV12-4	TRBJ1-2	.	CASSNRGGYTF
TRBV6-2/TRBV6-3	TRBJ1-5	TRBD1	CASSFRQGSQPQHF
TRBV4-1	TRBJ1-6	.	CASSQSGDYNSPLHF
TRBV5-1	TRBJ2-3	TRBD1	CASSSRDRWTDTQYF
TRBV20-1	TRBJ1-2	TRBD1	CSARGARTGLDGYTF
TRBV11-2	TRBJ2-7	TRBD2	CASSLHSSGVGGPYEQYF
TRBV6-4	TRBJ2-2	TRBD2	CASRLGTTNTGELFF
TRBV10-3	TRBJ1-1	TRBD1	CAISAPRGTGNTEAFF
TRBV7-2	TRBJ2-7	.	CASSSNGGFRSYEQYF